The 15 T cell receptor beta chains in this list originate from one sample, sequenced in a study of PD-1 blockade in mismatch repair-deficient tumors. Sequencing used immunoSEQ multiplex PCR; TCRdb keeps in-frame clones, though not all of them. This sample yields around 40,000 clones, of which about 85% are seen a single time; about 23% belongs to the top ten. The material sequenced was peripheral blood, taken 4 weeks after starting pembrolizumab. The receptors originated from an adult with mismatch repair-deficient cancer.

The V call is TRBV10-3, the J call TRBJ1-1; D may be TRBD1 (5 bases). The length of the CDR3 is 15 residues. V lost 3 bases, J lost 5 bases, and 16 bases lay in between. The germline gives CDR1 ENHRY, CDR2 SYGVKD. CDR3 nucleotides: TGTGCCATCAGTGAAATGGGCAGGGTTAATACTGAAGCTTTCTTT. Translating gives CAISEMGRVNTEAFF.

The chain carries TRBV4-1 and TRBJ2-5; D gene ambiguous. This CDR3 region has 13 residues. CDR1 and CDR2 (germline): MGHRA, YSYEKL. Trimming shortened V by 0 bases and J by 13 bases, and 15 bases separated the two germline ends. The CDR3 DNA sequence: TGCGCCAGCAGCCAAGAAACCGGAAGAGGTCCGTACTTC. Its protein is CASSQETGRGPYF.

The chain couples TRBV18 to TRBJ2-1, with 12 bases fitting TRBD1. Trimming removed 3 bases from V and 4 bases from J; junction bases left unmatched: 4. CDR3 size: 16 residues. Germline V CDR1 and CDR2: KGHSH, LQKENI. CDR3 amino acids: CASSPRDRGLYNEQFF. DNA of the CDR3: TGTGCCAGCTCACCGAGGGACAGGGGGCTTTACAATGAGCAGTTCTTC.

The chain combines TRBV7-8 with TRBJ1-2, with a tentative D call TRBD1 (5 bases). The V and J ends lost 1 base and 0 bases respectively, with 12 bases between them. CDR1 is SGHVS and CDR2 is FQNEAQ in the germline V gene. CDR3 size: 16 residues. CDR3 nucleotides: TGTGCCAGCAGCTTAGTACCTCGACAGTCTAACTATGGCTACACCTTC. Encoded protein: CASSLVPRQSNYGYTF.

In DNA, the CDR3 is TGTGCCAGCAGCCCTGGGGGGCCCTATAATGAAAAACTGTTTTTT. This codes for CASSPGGPYNEKLFF. The J gene is TRBJ1-4, the V gene TRBV5-4; tentative D call: TRBD1 (6 bases). The germline CDR1 and CDR2 sequences are SGHNT and YYREEE (reference sequence). This CDR3 has 15 amino acids. V lost 4 bases and J lost 4, with 14 bases in between. The whole variable domain, filled in from reference TRBV5-4 and TRBJ1-4, reads ETGVTQSPTHLIKTRGQQVTLRCSSQSGHNTVSWYQQALGQGPQFIFQYYREEENGRGNFPPRFSGLQFPNYSSELNVNALELDDSALYLCASSPGGPYNEKLFFGSGTQLSVL.

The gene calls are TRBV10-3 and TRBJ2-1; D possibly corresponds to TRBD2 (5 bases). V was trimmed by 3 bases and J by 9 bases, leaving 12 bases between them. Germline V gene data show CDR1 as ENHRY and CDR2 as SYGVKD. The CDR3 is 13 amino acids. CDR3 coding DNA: TGTGCCATCAGTGACCACTTAGGAGGTGAGCAGTTCTTC. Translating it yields CAISDHLGGEQFF.

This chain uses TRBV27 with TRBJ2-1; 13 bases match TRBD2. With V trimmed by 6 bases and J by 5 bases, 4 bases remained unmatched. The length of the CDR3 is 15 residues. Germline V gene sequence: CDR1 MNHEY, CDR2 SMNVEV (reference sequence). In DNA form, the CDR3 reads TGTGCCAGCAGCCCCGGGACTAGCGGGAACAATGAGCAGTTCTTC. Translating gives CASSPGTSGNNEQFF.

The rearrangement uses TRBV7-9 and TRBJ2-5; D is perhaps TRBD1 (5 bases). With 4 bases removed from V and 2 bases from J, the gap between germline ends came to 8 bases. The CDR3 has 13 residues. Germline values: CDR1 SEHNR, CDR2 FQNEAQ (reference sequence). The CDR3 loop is CASSSAGQETQYF. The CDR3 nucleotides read TGTGCCAGCAGCTCGGCAGGGCAAGAGACCCAGTACTTC.

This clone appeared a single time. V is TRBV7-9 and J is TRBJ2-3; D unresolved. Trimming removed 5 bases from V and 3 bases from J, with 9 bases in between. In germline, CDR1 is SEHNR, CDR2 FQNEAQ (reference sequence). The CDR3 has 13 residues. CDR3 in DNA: TGTGCCAGCAGCCCGGACCGAACAGATACGCAGTATTTT. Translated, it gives CASSPDRTDTQYF.

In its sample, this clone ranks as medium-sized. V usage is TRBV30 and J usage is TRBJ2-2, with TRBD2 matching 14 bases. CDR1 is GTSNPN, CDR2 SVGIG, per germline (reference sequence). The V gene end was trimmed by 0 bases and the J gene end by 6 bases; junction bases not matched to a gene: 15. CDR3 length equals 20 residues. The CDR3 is CAWSVPPGTSGSGRPGELFF. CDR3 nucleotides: TGTGCCTGGAGTGTACCGCCCGGGACTAGCGGGAGCGGTCGTCCCGGGGAGCTGTTTTTT.

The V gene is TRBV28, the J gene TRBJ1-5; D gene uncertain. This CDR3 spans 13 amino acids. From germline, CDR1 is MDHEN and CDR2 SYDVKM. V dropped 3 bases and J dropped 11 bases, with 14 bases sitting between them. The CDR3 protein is CASSFVTPRAQHF. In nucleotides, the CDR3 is TGTGCCAGCAGTTTCGTAACTCCGAGGGCCCAGCATTTT.

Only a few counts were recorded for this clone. The CDR3 region has the DNA TGTGCCAGCAGTGAGACTAGCGGGAGCACCGGGGAGCTGTTTTTT. As protein: CASSETSGSTGELFF. The rearrangement joins TRBV6-4 to TRBJ2-2; 12 nucleotides line up with TRBD2. The CDR3 contains 15 residues. Germline V lookup: CDR1 MRHNA, CDR2 SNTAGT. V lost 3 bases to trimming and J lost 4 bases; unmatched junction nucleotides: 0.

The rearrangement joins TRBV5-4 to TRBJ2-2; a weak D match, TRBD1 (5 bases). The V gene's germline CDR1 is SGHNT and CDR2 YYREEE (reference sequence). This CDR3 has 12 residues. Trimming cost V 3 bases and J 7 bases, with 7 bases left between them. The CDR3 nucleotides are TGTGCCAGCAGCTACACAGGCGGGGAGCTGTTTTTT. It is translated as CASSYTGGELFF.

The DNA of the CDR3 is TGTGCCAGCAGTTTATCGGGCCCACCCGGCCTTAATGAGCAGTACTTC. The encoded protein is CASSLSGPPGLNEQYF. The V gene is TRBV25-1, the J gene TRBJ2-7; D is unresolved. Germline V CDR1 and CDR2: MGHDK, SYGVNS. The CDR3 is made up of 16 amino acids. V lost 5 bases to trimming and J lost 7 bases, with 24 bases between them.

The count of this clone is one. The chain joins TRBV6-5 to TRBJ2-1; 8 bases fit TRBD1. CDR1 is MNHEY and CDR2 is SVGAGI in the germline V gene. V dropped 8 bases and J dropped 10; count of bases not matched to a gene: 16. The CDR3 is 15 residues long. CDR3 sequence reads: CASGSSGGGSREQFF. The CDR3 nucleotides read TGTGCCAGCGGGTCCTCAGGGGGCGGTTCTCGAGAGCAGTTCTTC.